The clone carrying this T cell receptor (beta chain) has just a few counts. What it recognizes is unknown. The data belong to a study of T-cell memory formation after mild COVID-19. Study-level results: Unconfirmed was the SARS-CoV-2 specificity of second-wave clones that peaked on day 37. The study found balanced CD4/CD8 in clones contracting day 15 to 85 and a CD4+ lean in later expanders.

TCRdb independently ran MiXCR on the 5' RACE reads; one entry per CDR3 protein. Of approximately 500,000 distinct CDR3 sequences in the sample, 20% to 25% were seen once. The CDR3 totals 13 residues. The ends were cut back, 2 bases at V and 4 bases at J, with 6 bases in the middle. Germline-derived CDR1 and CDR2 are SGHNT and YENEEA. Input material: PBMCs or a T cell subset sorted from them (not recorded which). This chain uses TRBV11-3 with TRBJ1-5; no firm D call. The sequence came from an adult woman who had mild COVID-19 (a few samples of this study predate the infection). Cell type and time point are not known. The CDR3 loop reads CASSLKMNQPQHF. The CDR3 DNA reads TGTGCCAGCAGCTTAAAGATGAATCAGCCCCAGCATTTT.